Listed below are T cell receptor beta chains from one sample, sequenced in a study of CD8 T cells in ankylosing spondylitis. TCRdb analysed the 5' RACE reads with MiXCR anew, one entry per CDR3 protein. The sample shows some 95,000 distinct CDR3 sequences, 8.8% of them seen only once. Specimen: blood, either unsorted or a sorted T cell fraction (not recorded which). These receptors all come from a male donor with ankylosing spondylitis or in good health (not recorded which). Both conserved end residues are part of each CDR3. The order of the fields is J gene, CDR3 length, D gene, clone size, V gene, CDR3 DNA, CDR3 protein. D genes are given only for firm matches. A clone size is listed for some rows: how often the clone was seen (once, few, many), or a class if it is expanded.

j_call: TRBJ2-1
cdr3_length: 15
d_call: -
clone_size: many
v_call: TRBV20-1
cdr3_nt: TGCAGTGCTAGAGATGGGGGGACAGAAGGGAGTGAGCAGTTCTTC
cdr3_aa: CSARDGGTEGSEQFF

j_call: TRBJ2-1
cdr3_length: 17
d_call: TRBD2
clone_size: many
v_call: TRBV28
cdr3_nt: TGTGCCAGCAGGAAAGGGGATGGACTAGCGGGATACAATGAGCAGTTCTTC
cdr3_aa: CASRKGDGLAGYNEQFF

j_call: TRBJ2-5
cdr3_length: 18
d_call: TRBD2
clone_size: -
v_call: TRBV5-6
cdr3_nt: TGTGCCAGCAGCTTGTTGACTAGCGGGGGTGCGCGATTAGAGACCCAGTACTTC
cdr3_aa: CASSLLTSGGARLETQYF

j_call: TRBJ2-3
cdr3_length: 17
d_call: -
clone_size: many
v_call: TRBV21-1
cdr3_nt: TGTGCCAGCAGCAGCCCACTCCGGGACGGAGCCACAGATACGCAGTATTTT
cdr3_aa: CASSSPLRDGATDTQYF

j_call: TRBJ2-1
cdr3_length: 9
d_call: -
clone_size: many
v_call: TRBV28
cdr3_nt: TGTGCCAGCAGTTTTAGGGAGTTCTTC
cdr3_aa: CASSFREFF

j_call: TRBJ2-7
cdr3_length: 13
d_call: -
clone_size: many
v_call: TRBV20-1
cdr3_nt: TGCAGTGCGAAATCGGGCTTTTTTTACGAGCAGTACTTC
cdr3_aa: CSAKSGFFYEQYF

j_call: TRBJ2-1
cdr3_length: 14
d_call: -
clone_size: many
v_call: TRBV12-3/TRBV12-4
cdr3_nt: TGTGCCAGCAGTTTATATCAGGGCACTCAAAAGCAGTTCTTC
cdr3_aa: CASSLYQGTQKQFF

j_call: TRBJ2-5
cdr3_length: 12
d_call: TRBD1
clone_size: many
v_call: TRBV6-2/TRBV6-3
cdr3_nt: TGTGCCAGCAGTAAAGGGGGCCGAACCCAGTACTTC
cdr3_aa: CASSKGGRTQYF

j_call: TRBJ1-6
cdr3_length: 15
d_call: -
clone_size: many
v_call: TRBV6-5
cdr3_nt: TGTGCCAGCAGTTCCGGTGGAGGGGGTAATTCACCCCTCCACTTT
cdr3_aa: CASSSGGGGNSPLHF

j_call: TRBJ2-2
cdr3_length: 14
d_call: TRBD1
clone_size: many
v_call: TRBV10-3
cdr3_nt: TGTGCCATCAGTGATCAACAGGGGACCGGGGAGCTGTTTTTT
cdr3_aa: CAISDQQGTGELFF

j_call: TRBJ1-1
cdr3_length: 15
d_call: -
clone_size: many
v_call: TRBV7-9
cdr3_nt: TGTGCCAGCAGCTCGGGCGGGGGGGTGCGGACTGAAGCTTTCTTT
cdr3_aa: CASSSGGGVRTEAFF

j_call: TRBJ2-7
cdr3_length: 14
d_call: -
clone_size: medium-sized
v_call: TRBV20-1
cdr3_nt: TGCAGTGCTAGAGATCTGACCGGGCTCTACGAGCAGTACTTC
cdr3_aa: CSARDLTGLYEQYF

j_call: TRBJ2-1
cdr3_length: 16
d_call: -
clone_size: many
v_call: TRBV6-5
cdr3_nt: TGTGCCAGCAGTTACTCGTTGGGGGCTGGTGGCAATGAGCAGTTCTTC
cdr3_aa: CASSYSLGAGGNEQFF

j_call: TRBJ2-1
cdr3_length: 13
d_call: -
clone_size: many
v_call: TRBV6-1
cdr3_nt: TGTGCCAGCAGTCCCCTGGAGGTCAATGAGCAGTTCTTC
cdr3_aa: CASSPLEVNEQFF

j_call: TRBJ2-3
cdr3_length: 13
d_call: -
clone_size: -
v_call: TRBV5-2
cdr3_nt: TGTGCCAGCAGCTTAGGTGGACTAGTGACGCAGTATTTT
cdr3_aa: CASSLGGLVTQYF

j_call: TRBJ2-1
cdr3_length: 13
d_call: TRBD2
clone_size: many
v_call: TRBV20-1
cdr3_nt: TGCAGTGCTACTAGCGGGGGGGCCTATGAGCAGTTCTTC
cdr3_aa: CSATSGGAYEQFF

j_call: TRBJ2-5
cdr3_length: 15
d_call: -
clone_size: many
v_call: TRBV12-3/TRBV12-4
cdr3_nt: TGTGCCAGCAAAACCGGGACGTCAAACCAAGAGACCCAGTACTTC
cdr3_aa: CASKTGTSNQETQYF

j_call: TRBJ2-1
cdr3_length: 17
d_call: -
clone_size: few
v_call: TRBV29-1
cdr3_nt: TGCAGCGTTGAAGGCCTGGTGGGGGGTCAGCACTACAATGAGCAGTTCTTC
cdr3_aa: CSVEGLVGGQHYNEQFF

j_call: TRBJ2-3
cdr3_length: 15
d_call: -
clone_size: few
v_call: TRBV18
cdr3_nt: TGTGCCAGCTCTGAAGGAGCTAGCTCGTTCGATACGCAGTATTTT
cdr3_aa: CASSEGASSFDTQYF

j_call: TRBJ2-7
cdr3_length: 14
d_call: -
clone_size: medium-sized
v_call: TRBV10-3
cdr3_nt: TGTGCCATCAGTTCCACGACCGTATCCTACGAGCAGTACTTC
cdr3_aa: CAISSTTVSYEQYF

j_call: TRBJ2-1
cdr3_length: 14
d_call: -
clone_size: many
v_call: TRBV11-2
cdr3_nt: TGTGCCAGCAGCTTAGGACAGGCTCACAATGAGCAGTTCTTC
cdr3_aa: CASSLGQAHNEQFF

j_call: TRBJ2-1
cdr3_length: 14
d_call: -
clone_size: many
v_call: TRBV2
cdr3_nt: TGTGCCAGCAAGATCGCTGGAGTGAGCAGTGAGCAGTTCTTC
cdr3_aa: CASKIAGVSSEQFF

j_call: TRBJ1-6
cdr3_length: 15
d_call: TRBD1
clone_size: many
v_call: TRBV19
cdr3_nt: TGTGCCAGTAGCCGGGTTGACAGGGATAATTCACCCCTCCACTTT
cdr3_aa: CASSRVDRDNSPLHF

j_call: TRBJ2-6
cdr3_length: 20
d_call: TRBD1
clone_size: few
v_call: TRBV25-1
cdr3_nt: TGTGCCAGCAGTGCCGGCCCCAGGGGGCGCCTTACTTTTGGGGCCAACGTCCTGACTTTC
cdr3_aa: CASSAGPRGRLTFGANVLTF

j_call: TRBJ2-1
cdr3_length: 19
d_call: TRBD2
clone_size: many
v_call: TRBV12-3/TRBV12-4
cdr3_nt: TGTGCCAGCAGTTCCGTGATGGGGACTAGCGGGGTGACCTTCAATGAGCAGTTCTTC
cdr3_aa: CASSSVMGTSGVTFNEQFF

j_call: TRBJ2-3
cdr3_length: 14
d_call: TRBD2
clone_size: few
v_call: TRBV20-1
cdr3_nt: TGCAGCACTGGGACTATCGGGTCGACAGATACGCAGTATTTT
cdr3_aa: CSTGTIGSTDTQYF

j_call: TRBJ2-1
cdr3_length: 14
d_call: TRBD2
clone_size: -
v_call: TRBV7-9
cdr3_nt: TGTGCCAGCAGCTTAGGACTAGCTAAGAATGAGCAGTTCTTC
cdr3_aa: CASSLGLAKNEQFF

j_call: TRBJ1-4
cdr3_length: 14
d_call: -
clone_size: many
v_call: TRBV28
cdr3_nt: TGTGCCAGCAGTACCCCTGGCAGTCGTGAAAAACTGTTTTTT
cdr3_aa: CASSTPGSREKLFF

j_call: TRBJ2-7
cdr3_length: 15
d_call: -
clone_size: few
v_call: TRBV20-1
cdr3_nt: TGCAGTGCTAGAGTAGGGTTGGTGGTACCCTGCGAGCAGTACTTC
cdr3_aa: CSARVGLVVPCEQYF

j_call: TRBJ2-7
cdr3_length: 15
d_call: TRBD1
clone_size: -
v_call: TRBV28
cdr3_nt: TGTGCCAGCAGTCCAAGAGGACAGGGAACGGTGGAGCAGTACTTC
cdr3_aa: CASSPRGQGTVEQYF

j_call: TRBJ1-5
cdr3_length: 14
d_call: -
clone_size: many
v_call: TRBV24-1
cdr3_nt: TGTGCCACCAGTTACGGGAGTAGCAATCAGCCCCAGCATTTT
cdr3_aa: CATSYGSSNQPQHF

j_call: TRBJ2-1
cdr3_length: 16
d_call: -
clone_size: many
v_call: TRBV6-2/TRBV6-3
cdr3_nt: TGTGCCAGCAGTTACGCCGGGGTTAGGAATTACAATGAGCAGTTCTTC
cdr3_aa: CASSYAGVRNYNEQFF

j_call: TRBJ2-2
cdr3_length: 15
d_call: TRBD1
clone_size: many
v_call: TRBV6-1
cdr3_nt: TGTGCCAGCAGGGGACGCCAGACAGGGGCAGGGGAGCTGTTTTTT
cdr3_aa: CASRGRQTGAGELFF

j_call: TRBJ2-2
cdr3_length: 14
d_call: -
clone_size: -
v_call: TRBV7-6
cdr3_nt: TGTGCTAGCAGCTTAGCCACTTCCGGCGGGGAGCTGTTTTTT
cdr3_aa: CASSLATSGGELFF

j_call: TRBJ2-5
cdr3_length: 12
d_call: -
clone_size: many
v_call: TRBV7-6
cdr3_nt: TGTGCCAGCAGCCGCTCCCAAGAGACCCAGTACTTC
cdr3_aa: CASSRSQETQYF

j_call: TRBJ2-2
cdr3_length: 17
d_call: -
clone_size: many
v_call: TRBV7-4
cdr3_nt: TGTGCCAGCAGCTCGACTTGGGTACTAGTCGGGACCGGGGAGCTGTTTTTT
cdr3_aa: CASSSTWVLVGTGELFF

j_call: TRBJ1-2
cdr3_length: 15
d_call: -
clone_size: many
v_call: TRBV12-3/TRBV12-4
cdr3_nt: TGTGCCAGCAACACTACCCACACAGCTAACTATGGCTACACCTTC
cdr3_aa: CASNTTHTANYGYTF

j_call: TRBJ2-3
cdr3_length: 17
d_call: -
clone_size: many
v_call: TRBV7-2
cdr3_nt: TGTGCCAGCAGCTTAGGATCAGCGGCGGAAATAAGTGGGGCGCAGTATTTT
cdr3_aa: CASSLGSAAEISGAQYF

j_call: TRBJ2-3
cdr3_length: 14
d_call: -
clone_size: -
v_call: TRBV5-1
cdr3_nt: TGCGCCAGCAGCCAAGGACCCCCGAGACCAGCGCAGTATTTT
cdr3_aa: CASSQGPPRPAQYF

j_call: TRBJ2-3
cdr3_length: 13
d_call: -
clone_size: many
v_call: TRBV20-1
cdr3_nt: TGCAGTGCCATAGCGGAAAGCACAGATACGCAGTATTTT
cdr3_aa: CSAIAESTDTQYF

j_call: TRBJ1-1
cdr3_length: 12
d_call: TRBD1
clone_size: many
v_call: TRBV5-1
cdr3_nt: TGCGCCAGCCGGGACAGGGGAACCGAAGCTTTCTTT
cdr3_aa: CASRDRGTEAFF